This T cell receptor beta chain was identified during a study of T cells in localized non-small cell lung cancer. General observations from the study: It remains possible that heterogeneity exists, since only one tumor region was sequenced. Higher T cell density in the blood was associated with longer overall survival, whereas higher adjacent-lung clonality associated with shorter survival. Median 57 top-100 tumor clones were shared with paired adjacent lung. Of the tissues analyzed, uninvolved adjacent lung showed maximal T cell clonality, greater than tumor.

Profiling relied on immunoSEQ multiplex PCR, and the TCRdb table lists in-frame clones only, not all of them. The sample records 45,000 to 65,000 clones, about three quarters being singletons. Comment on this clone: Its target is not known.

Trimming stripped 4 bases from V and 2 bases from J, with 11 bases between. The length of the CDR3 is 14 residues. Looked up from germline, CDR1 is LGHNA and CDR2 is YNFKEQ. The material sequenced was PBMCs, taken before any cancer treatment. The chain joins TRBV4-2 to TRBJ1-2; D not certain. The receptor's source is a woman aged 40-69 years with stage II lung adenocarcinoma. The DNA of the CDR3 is TGTGCCAGCAGCCTCGGAGAGGGAAACTATGGCTACACCTTC. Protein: CASSLGEGNYGYTF.